These T cell receptor beta chains were read from a single sample in a study of blood T cell repertoires in COVID-19. Libraries were prepared by immunoSEQ multiplex PCR; TCRdb keeps only in-frame clonotypes and omits some of them. The profile shows 200,000 or so clones, 80% to 90% of them singletons. The specimen sequenced was peripheral blood. These receptor sequences come from a man aged 25 to 40 with COVID-19, enrolled during active disease. Both conserved end residues are part of each CDR3. Fields, in order: J gene, D gene, clone size, V gene, CDR3 DNA, CDR3 protein. D genes are given only for firm matches. Not all rows give a size; the values are once, few, many and, for expanded clones, a class.

J gene: TRBJ1-2
D gene: -
clone size: -
V gene: TRBV6-2/TRBV6-3
CDR3 DNA: TGTGCCAGCAGTTACTCGGGAGTTCGAGACTATGGCTACACCTTC
CDR3 protein: CASSYSGVRDYGYTF

J gene: TRBJ1-2
D gene: -
clone size: -
V gene: TRBV21-1
CDR3 DNA: TGTGCCAGCAGCAAAGCGCTAACAGGGAGCAGGAATGGCTACACCTTC
CDR3 protein: CASSKALTGSRNGYTF

J gene: TRBJ2-7
D gene: TRBD1
clone size: -
V gene: TRBV10-2
CDR3 DNA: TGCGCCAGCATGGGACAGTACTACGAGCAGTACTTC
CDR3 protein: CASMGQYYEQYF

J gene: TRBJ1-5
D gene: TRBD1
clone size: -
V gene: TRBV18
CDR3 DNA: TGTGCCAGCTCACCACTGCAGGACAGGGTAGGTCCCCAGCATTTT
CDR3 protein: CASSPLQDRVGPQHF

J gene: TRBJ2-7
D gene: TRBD1
clone size: -
V gene: TRBV7-6
CDR3 DNA: TGTGCCAGCAGCTTAAGAATTCGGGACAGGGGACTCAACGAGCAGTACTTC
CDR3 protein: CASSLRIRDRGLNEQYF

J gene: TRBJ2-5
D gene: TRBD2
clone size: -
V gene: TRBV7-7
CDR3 DNA: TGTGCCAGCAGCCGACTAGCGGGGGCACGGTACCAAGAGACCCAGTACTTC
CDR3 protein: CASSRLAGARYQETQYF

J gene: TRBJ1-5
D gene: TRBD1
clone size: -
V gene: TRBV6-2/TRBV6-3
CDR3 DNA: TGTGCCAGCAGTTACTCCGGGACAGGGAGACAGCCCCAGCATTTT
CDR3 protein: CASSYSGTGRQPQHF

J gene: TRBJ2-7
D gene: -
clone size: -
V gene: TRBV5-5
CDR3 DNA: TGTGCCAGCACCCAGGGAAGCTCCTACGAGCAGTACTTC
CDR3 protein: CASTQGSSYEQYF

J gene: TRBJ1-1
D gene: TRBD1
clone size: -
V gene: TRBV9
CDR3 DNA: TGTGCCAGCAGCCCCCGGACAGGGAGCACTGAAGCTTTCTTT
CDR3 protein: CASSPRTGSTEAFF

J gene: TRBJ2-3
D gene: TRBD1
clone size: -
V gene: TRBV11-1
CDR3 DNA: TGTGCCAGCAGCGCGGACAGGGGAAGTACAGATACGCAGTATTTT
CDR3 protein: CASSADRGSTDTQYF

J gene: TRBJ1-1
D gene: -
clone size: -
V gene: TRBV25-1
CDR3 DNA: TGTGCCAGCAGTGAATTAAGTCAGGGGTGGACTGAAGCTTTCTTT
CDR3 protein: CASSELSQGWTEAFF

J gene: TRBJ2-2
D gene: -
clone size: -
V gene: TRBV27
CDR3 DNA: TGTGCCAGCGGGGCAGGGCTGAACACCGGGGAGCTGTTTTTT
CDR3 protein: CASGAGLNTGELFF

J gene: TRBJ2-1
D gene: -
clone size: -
V gene: TRBV11-2
CDR3 DNA: TGTGCCAGCAGCTCTTTGTTTGACAATGAGCAGTTCTTC
CDR3 protein: CASSSLFDNEQFF

J gene: TRBJ2-3
D gene: -
clone size: -
V gene: TRBV9
CDR3 DNA: TGTGCCAGCAGCGTCCCAGGGGCAGATACGCAGTATTTT
CDR3 protein: CASSVPGADTQYF

J gene: TRBJ1-2
D gene: TRBD1
clone size: -
V gene: TRBV28
CDR3 DNA: TGTGCCAGCAGTTTACCGGGGACAGTAAATGGCTACACCTTC
CDR3 protein: CASSLPGTVNGYTF

J gene: TRBJ1-5
D gene: -
clone size: -
V gene: TRBV4-1
CDR3 DNA: TGCGCCAGCAGCCAAGTTAGGGGTCAGCCCCAGCATTTT
CDR3 protein: CASSQVRGQPQHF

J gene: TRBJ1-5
D gene: TRBD1
clone size: -
V gene: TRBV18
CDR3 DNA: TGTGCCAGCTCACCAGGGACAGGGTTCAGTCAGCCCCAGCATTTT
CDR3 protein: CASSPGTGFSQPQHF

J gene: TRBJ1-2
D gene: TRBD1
clone size: -
V gene: TRBV11-2
CDR3 DNA: TGTGCCAGCAGCTTAGAGGGGACAGTGAACTATGGCTACACCTTC
CDR3 protein: CASSLEGTVNYGYTF

J gene: TRBJ1-5
D gene: -
clone size: -
V gene: TRBV6-2/TRBV6-3
CDR3 DNA: TGTGCCAGCAGTTCCTCGGGACATGAGGATCAGCCCCAGCATTTT
CDR3 protein: CASSSSGHEDQPQHF

J gene: TRBJ2-7
D gene: TRBD1
clone size: few
V gene: TRBV6-5
CDR3 DNA: TGTGCCAGCAGGTCAGGGGGCGAGGGCAATTACGAGCAGTACTTC
CDR3 protein: CASRSGGEGNYEQYF

J gene: TRBJ2-1
D gene: TRBD1
clone size: -
V gene: TRBV24-1
CDR3 DNA: TGTGCCACCAGTGATTCGGGACAGGGTAGAAATGAGCAGTTCTTC
CDR3 protein: CATSDSGQGRNEQFF